The 11 T cell receptor beta chains reported below all come from one sample, sequenced in a study of T cells in Graves' hyperthyroidism and ophthalmopathy. The CDR3 regions of TCR beta were amplified from RNA transcripts. RT-PCR in the first round (using the HTBI primer set) targeted the TCR CDR3. TCRdb re-called the multiplex PCR reads with MiXCR, one entry per CDR3 protein. The table records about half a million distinct CDR3 sequences, approximately 20% of them present only once. Input material: blood. The receptors were sampled from a middle-aged man with Graves' ophthalmopathy.

Worth noting for this clonotype: An end of the junction does not agree with germline; a read error may underlie this. The chain employs TRBV7-2 and TRBJ2-4; D unresolved. From germline, CDR1 is SGHTA and CDR2 FQGNSA. This CDR3 has 16 residues. The CDR3 loop is CASSLSGMGAKNIQYF. DNA for the CDR3: TGCGCCAGCAGTTTAAGTGGTATGGGGGCCAAAAACATTCAGTACTTC.

V and J are TRBV12-3 or TRBV12-4 and TRBJ2-7, with D perhaps TRBD1 (5 bases). The length of the CDR3 is 18 residues. The V end was cut by 6 bases, the J end by 4 bases, with 28 bases between. This chain's CDR3 is CASSPTVQVPPGGYEQYF. The CDR3 DNA reads as TGTGCCAGCAGCCCGACAGTTCAAGTCCCCCCCGGTGGGTACGAGCAGTACTTC.

A few counts support this clonotype. The chain carries TRBV18 and TRBJ2-1, with a tentative D call TRBD2 (5 bases). Per germline, CDR1 KGHSH and CDR2 LQKENI. The CDR3 spans 13 residues. V was trimmed by 5 bases and J by 5 bases, leaving 10 bases between them. As DNA, the CDR3 is TGTGCCAGCTCATCGGGAAACCACAATGAGCAGTTCTTC. Amino acid sequence: CASSSGNHNEQFF.

This clonotype was detected many times. The rearrangement joins TRBV5-1 to TRBJ1-3, with unresolved D. V was cut by 4 bases and J by 7 bases, with 9 bases left in between. The CDR3 covers 12 residues. The germline gives CDR1 SGHRS, CDR2 YFSETQ. CDR3 loop: CASSADTNTIYF. CDR3 DNA: TGCGCCAGCAGCGCGGATACTAACACCATATATTTT.

This clonotype has a handful of counts. The V call is TRBV3-1, the J call TRBJ2-3; D is unclear. Germline loops: CDR1 LGHDT, CDR2 YNNKEL (reference sequence). The ends were cut back, 1 base at V and 7 bases at J, with 9 bases in the middle. CDR3 length: 13 amino acids. CDR3 protein: CASSQGVGYTQYF. The CDR3, as DNA: TGTGCCAGCAGCCAAGGTGTAGGCTATACGCAGTATTTT.

This clonotype has only a few counts. The rearrangement uses TRBV4-1 and TRBJ1-5; 7 bases are a match to TRBD1. CDR1 MGHRA and CDR2 YSYEKL come from the germline V gene. The CDR3 length is 13 residues. J lost 7 bases, V lost 4 bases, and 4 bases had no gene match. The DNA of the CDR3 is TGCGCCAGCAGCCCAACAGGGGACCAGCCCCAGCATTTT. As protein: CASSPTGDQPQHF.

As regards this clonotype: Sequence at one end of the junction differs from germline and may be a read error. The chain employs TRBV9 and TRBJ1-2, with D possibly matching TRBD1 (6 bases). CDR1 SGDLS and CDR2 YYNGEE come from the germline V gene. The CDR3 runs 13 residues. CDR3: CASGLVTAGALAF. CDR3 bases: TGTGCTAGTGGTTTGGTAACCGCAGGGGCCCTCGCCTTC.

The chain recombines TRBV24-1 with TRBJ2-5; D gene unclear. Germline V gene lookup returns CDR1 KGHDR and CDR2 SFDVKD. V was cut by 3 bases and J by 4 bases, with 14 bases left in between. This CDR3 has 15 amino acids. The CDR3 DNA reads TGTGCCACCAGTGATCCTCGGACGTGGCCAGAGACCCAGTACTTC. Its translation: CATSDPRTWPETQYF.

The rearrangement links TRBV6-1 to TRBJ1-5, with 9 bases aligning to TRBD1. Unmatched junction bases numbered 8, after V lost 3 bases and J lost 2 bases. Germline-derived CDR1 and CDR2 are MNHNS and SASEGT. The CDR3 consists of 17 residues. CDR3 in amino acids: CASSDRTGVSGNQPQHF. The CDR3 region has the DNA TGTGCCAGCAGTGACCGGACAGGGGTATCGGGCAATCAGCCCCAGCATTTT.

The J gene is TRBJ2-2, the V gene TRBV5-1; D is perhaps TRBD1 (5 bases). CDR3 length equals 15 residues. Germline-derived CDR1 and CDR2 are SGHRS and YFSETQ. Trimming pared 3 bases from V and 7 bases from J, leaving 16 bases between. The CDR3 spells CASSSHRRGNGELFF. The CDR3 region has the DNA TGCGCCAGCAGCTCCCACCGAAGGGGTAACGGGGAGCTGTTTTTT.

This chain links TRBV24-1 with TRBJ1-5; TRBD1 matches at 8 bases. J gave up 2 bases and V 4 bases, and 6 bases lay outside the gene matches. The germline CDR1 and CDR2 sequences are KGHDR and SFDVKD. The CDR3 runs 16 residues. The CDR3 region is CATSDPGQGGNQPQHF. CDR3 DNA sequence: TGTGCCACCAGTGACCCCGGACAGGGAGGCAATCAGCCCCAGCATTTT.